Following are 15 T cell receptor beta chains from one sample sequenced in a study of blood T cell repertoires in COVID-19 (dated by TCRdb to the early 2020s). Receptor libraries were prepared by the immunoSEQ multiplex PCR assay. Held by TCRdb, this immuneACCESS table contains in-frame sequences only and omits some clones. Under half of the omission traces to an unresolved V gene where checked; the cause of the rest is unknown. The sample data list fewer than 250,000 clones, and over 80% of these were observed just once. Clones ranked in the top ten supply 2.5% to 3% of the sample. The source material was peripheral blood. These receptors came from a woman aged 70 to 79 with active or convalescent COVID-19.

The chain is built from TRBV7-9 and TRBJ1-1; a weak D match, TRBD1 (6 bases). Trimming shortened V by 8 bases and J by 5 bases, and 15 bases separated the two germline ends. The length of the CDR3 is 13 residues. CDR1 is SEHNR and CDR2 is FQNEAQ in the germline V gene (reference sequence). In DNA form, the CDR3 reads TGTGCCAGCTCGCAAGAAGGGGGAACTGAAGCTTTCTTT. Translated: CASSQEGGTEAFF.

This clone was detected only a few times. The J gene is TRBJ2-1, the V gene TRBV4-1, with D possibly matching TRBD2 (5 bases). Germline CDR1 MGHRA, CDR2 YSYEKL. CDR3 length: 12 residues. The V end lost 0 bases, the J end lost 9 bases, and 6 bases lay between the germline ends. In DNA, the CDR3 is TGCGCCAGCAGCCAAGATGCGGGTGAGCAGTTCTTC. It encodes CASSQDAGEQFF.

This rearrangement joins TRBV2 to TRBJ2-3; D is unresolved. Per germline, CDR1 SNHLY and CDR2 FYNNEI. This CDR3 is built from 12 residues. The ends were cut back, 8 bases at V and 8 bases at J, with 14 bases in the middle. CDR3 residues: CASCTTRGTQYF. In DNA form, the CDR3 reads TGTGCCAGCTGTACCACTCGAGGTACGCAGTATTTT.

The CDR3 DNA follows: TGTGCCAGCAGTGGACTAGCCCACTTCGATACGCAGTATTTT. Translated, it gives CASSGLAHFDTQYF. The rearrangement joins TRBV3-1 (or the pseudogene TRBV3-2) to TRBJ2-3; 8 bases match TRBD2. V gave up 6 bases and J gave up 6 bases; unmatched junction bases: 8. CDR3 length: 14 residues. Germline assignment: CDR1 LGHDT and CDR2 YNNKEL (reference sequence).

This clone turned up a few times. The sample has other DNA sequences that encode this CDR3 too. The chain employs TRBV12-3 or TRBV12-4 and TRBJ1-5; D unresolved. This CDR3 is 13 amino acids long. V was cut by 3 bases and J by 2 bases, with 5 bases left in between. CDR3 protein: CASSFRGNQPQHF. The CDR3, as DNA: TGTGCCAGCAGTTTCCGGGGCAATCAGCCCCAGCATTTT.

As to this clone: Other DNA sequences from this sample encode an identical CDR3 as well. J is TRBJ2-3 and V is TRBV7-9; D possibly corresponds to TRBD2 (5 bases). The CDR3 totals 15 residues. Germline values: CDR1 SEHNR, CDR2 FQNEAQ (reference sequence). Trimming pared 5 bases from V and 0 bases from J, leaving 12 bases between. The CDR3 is CASSPPGISTDTQYF. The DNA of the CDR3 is TGTGCCAGCAGCCCCCCCGGGATTAGCACAGATACGCAGTATTTT. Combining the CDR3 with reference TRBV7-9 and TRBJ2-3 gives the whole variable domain DTGVSQNPRHKITKRGQNVTFRCDPISEHNRLYWYRQTLGQGPEFLTYFQNEAQLEKSRLLSDRFSAERPKGSFSTLEIQRTEQGDSAMYLCASSPPGISTDTQYFGPGTRLTVL.

CDR3: CASRIGALSTDTQYF. The CDR3 bases are TGTGCCAGCAGAATAGGGGCCCTGAGCACAGATACGCAGTATTTT. V is TRBV2 and J is TRBJ2-3; a possible D gene is TRBD1 (5 bases). The germline CDR1 and CDR2 sequences are SNHLY and FYNNEI. Trimming removed 6 bases at V and 0 bases at J, with 13 bases between. The CDR3 contains 15 residues.

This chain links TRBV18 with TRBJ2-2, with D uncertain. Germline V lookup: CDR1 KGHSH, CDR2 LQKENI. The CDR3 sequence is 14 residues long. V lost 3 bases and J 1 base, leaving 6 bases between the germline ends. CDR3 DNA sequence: TGTGCCAGCTCACCCTCCCGGAACACCGGGGAGCTGTTTTTT. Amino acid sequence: CASSPSRNTGELFF.

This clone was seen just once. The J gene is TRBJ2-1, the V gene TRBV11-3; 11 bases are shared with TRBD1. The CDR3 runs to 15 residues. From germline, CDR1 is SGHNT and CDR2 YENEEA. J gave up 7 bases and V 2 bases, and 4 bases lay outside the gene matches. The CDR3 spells CASSLRGTGGNEQFF. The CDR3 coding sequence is TGTGCCAGCAGCTTACGAGGGACAGGGGGGAATGAGCAGTTCTTC.

The CDR3 nucleotides are TGTGCCAGCAGTTACGGGGGCACCCGGCGGGACTATGGCTACACCTTC. It encodes CASSYGGTRRDYGYTF. V is TRBV6-5 and J is TRBJ1-2, with D perhaps matching TRBD1 (6 bases). The CDR3 has 16 residues. The V end was cut by 2 bases, the J end by 3 bases, with 16 bases between. Germline CDR1 and CDR2: MNHEY and SVGAGI.

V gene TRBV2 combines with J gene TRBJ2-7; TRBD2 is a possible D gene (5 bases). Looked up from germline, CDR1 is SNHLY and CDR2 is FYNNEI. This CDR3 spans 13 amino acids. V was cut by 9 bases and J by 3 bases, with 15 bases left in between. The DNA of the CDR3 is TGTGCCAGTCTTCCGCGGGCCCTCTACGAGCAGTACTTC. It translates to CASLPRALYEQYF.

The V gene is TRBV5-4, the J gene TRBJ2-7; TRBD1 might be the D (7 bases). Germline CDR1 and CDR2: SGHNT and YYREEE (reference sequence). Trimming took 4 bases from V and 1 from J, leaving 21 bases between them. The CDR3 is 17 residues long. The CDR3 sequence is CASSLGGRGDGSYEQYF. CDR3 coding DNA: TGTGCCAGCAGCCTGGGGGGCAGGGGGGATGGATCCTACGAGCAGTACTTC. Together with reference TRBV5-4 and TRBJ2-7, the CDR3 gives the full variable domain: ETGVTQSPTHLIKTRGQQVTLRCSSQSGHNTVSWYQQALGQGPQFIFQYYREEENGRGNFPPRFSGLQFPNYSSELNVNALELDDSALYLCASSLGGRGDGSYEQYFGPGTRLTVT.

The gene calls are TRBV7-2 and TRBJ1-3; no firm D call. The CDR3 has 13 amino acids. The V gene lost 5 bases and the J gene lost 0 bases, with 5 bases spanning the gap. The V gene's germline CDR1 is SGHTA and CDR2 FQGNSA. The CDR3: CASSLSSGNTIYF. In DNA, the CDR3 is TGTGCCAGCAGCCTGAGCTCTGGAAACACCATATATTTT.

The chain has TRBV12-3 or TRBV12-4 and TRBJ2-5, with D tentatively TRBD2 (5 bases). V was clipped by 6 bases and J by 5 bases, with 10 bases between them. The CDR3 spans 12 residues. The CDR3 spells CASRAERETQYF. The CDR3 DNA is TGTGCCAGCAGGGCTGAGCGGGAGACCCAGTACTTC.

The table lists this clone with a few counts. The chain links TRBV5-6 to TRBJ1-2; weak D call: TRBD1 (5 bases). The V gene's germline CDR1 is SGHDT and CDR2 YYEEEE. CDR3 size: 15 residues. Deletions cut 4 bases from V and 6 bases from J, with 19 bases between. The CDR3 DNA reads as TGTGCCAGCAGCACGCCCGGAGGGGTTAGAGATGGCTACACCTTC. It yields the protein CASSTPGGVRDGYTF.